Listed here are 28 T cell receptor beta chains from one sample, sequenced in a study of a mutant IDH1 vaccine in newly diagnosed glioma. Described time point: baseline, week 1 (first vaccination visit). As for treatment: pre-vaccination baseline after standard-of-care therapy. Clones were sequenced by immunoSEQ multiplex PCR, and TCRdb holds only the in-frame ones, with some missing. The repertoire holds some 16,000 clones, with about 80% as singletons. Here the sequenced sample was PBMCs, taken from a glioma patient treated with radiotherapy, temozolomide or both. The receptor source for this set is a man aged 35-49 years with glioma.

There are a few counts of this clone. V is TRBV27 and J is TRBJ1-3; TRBD1 agrees at 8 bases. V shed 6 bases and J 0 bases; nucleotides not matched to a gene: 7. The CDR3 runs 16 residues. Germline CDR1 and CDR2: MNHEY and SMNVEV (reference sequence). The CDR3 spells CASSVGGQDSGNTIYF. The CDR3 DNA follows: TGTGCCAGCAGCGTAGGGGGACAGGACTCTGGAAACACCATATATTTT.

Judged by abundance, this clone is medium-sized. The CDR3 sequence: CASSPEVQPQHF. The DNA for the CDR3 is TGTGCCAGCAGCCCGGAGGTTCAGCCCCAGCATTTT. The chain has TRBV7-8 and TRBJ1-5; D unresolved. The CDR3 length is 12 residues. Trimming took 5 bases from V and 6 from J, leaving 8 bases between them. Germline V CDR1 and CDR2: SGHVS, FQNEAQ.

J is TRBJ2-1 and V is TRBV9; D might be TRBD2 (5 bases). Trimming stripped 0 bases from V and 5 bases from J, with 12 bases between. Germline values: CDR1 SGDLS, CDR2 YYNGEE. The CDR3 sequence is 15 residues long. CDR3 region: CASSVGVARDNEQFF. CDR3 nucleotides: TGTGCCAGCAGCGTAGGGGTAGCGCGAGACAATGAGCAGTTCTTC.

The chain combines TRBV5-1 with TRBJ1-2, with D maybe TRBD1 (6 bases). V dropped 8 bases and J dropped 1 base, with 18 bases sitting between them. The CDR3 contains 15 residues. The V gene's germline CDR1 is SGHRS and CDR2 YFSETQ. In DNA form, the CDR3 reads TGCGCCAGTCGTCCCGGGACAAACAATAACTATGGCTACACCTTC. It is translated as CASRPGTNNNYGYTF.

The chain is built from TRBV6-5 and TRBJ1-5; D is unclear. With 6 bases removed from V and 3 bases from J, the gap between germline ends came to 9 bases. The CDR3 extends over 13 amino acids. The V gene's germline CDR1 is MNHEY and CDR2 SVGAGI. The CDR3: CASRGGVNQPQHF. For the CDR3, the DNA is TGTGCCAGCAGAGGTGGGGTCAATCAGCCCCAGCATTTT.

The chain has TRBV11-2 and TRBJ2-7; 9 nucleotides match TRBD1. Germline V gene lookup returns CDR1 SGHAT and CDR2 FQNNGV. The junction had 10 bases not matched to a gene; V was cut back by 1 base and J by 9 bases. The length of the CDR3 is 15 residues. The CDR3 DNA reads as TGTGCCAGCAGCTTAGGTGGGACAGGGAAAGTCGGGCAGTACTTC. Amino acid sequence: CASSLGGTGKVGQYF.

The J gene is TRBJ2-1, the V gene TRBV19; TRBD1 aligns across 9 bases. The CDR3 length is 16 residues. Germline-derived CDR1 and CDR2 are LNHDA and SQIVND (reference sequence). Losses at the gene ends were 5 bases for V and 6 bases for J; bases not matched to a gene: 11. Here the CDR3 DNA reads TGTGCCAGTAGTCTTCTACAGGGGGCGAGGGGCAATGAGCAGTTCTTC. It is translated as CASSLLQGARGNEQFF.

This chain connects TRBV18 to TRBJ2-7; possible D gene TRBD1, 6 bases. Germline V gene data show CDR1 as KGHSH and CDR2 as LQKENI. Deletions cut 4 bases from V and 1 base from J, with 14 bases between. The CDR3 has 15 residues. CDR3 DNA sequence: TGTGCCAGCTCACGGGACACCACCACATCCTACGAGCAGTACTTC. Translating gives CASSRDTTTSYEQYF.

The chain employs TRBV5-8 and TRBJ2-5; a weak D match, TRBD2 (6 bases). V was trimmed by 0 bases and J by 5 bases, leaving 17 bases between them. In germline, CDR1 is SGHTS, CDR2 YDEGEE. The CDR3 covers 16 residues. CDR3 nucleotides: TGTGCCAGCAGCTTGGTGGGGACTCGGGGCCTGGAGACCCAGTACTTC. Translation gives CASSLVGTRGLETQYF. The entire variable domain, with the rest obtained from reference TRBV5-8 and TRBJ2-5, is as follows: EAGVTQSPTHLIKTRGQQATLRCSPISGHTSVYWYQQALGLGLQFLLWYDEGEERNRGNFPPRFSGRQFPNYSSELNVNALELEDSALYLCASSLVGTRGLETQYFGPGTRLLVL.

The chain joins TRBV7-2 to TRBJ1-3; D is undetermined. The germline CDR1 and CDR2 sequences are SGHTA and FQGNSA. The length of the CDR3 is 15 residues. V lost 4 bases, J lost 0 bases, and 10 bases lay in between. CDR3: CASSSPATSGNTIYF. As DNA, the CDR3 is TGTGCCAGCAGCTCTCCAGCTACCTCTGGAAACACCATATATTTT.

The chain couples TRBV27 to TRBJ2-3, with D maybe TRBD2 (5 bases). The CDR3 extends over 14 amino acids. Germline assignment: CDR1 MNHEY and CDR2 SMNVEV (reference sequence). V lost 6 bases and J 0 bases, leaving 10 bases between the germline ends. This CDR3 is CASRLGSSTDTQYF. As DNA, the CDR3 is TGTGCCAGCAGGTTGGGGAGTAGCACAGATACGCAGTATTTT.

The chain couples TRBV29-1 to TRBJ1-2; D uncertain. The V and J ends lost 6 bases and 3 bases respectively, with 8 bases between them. CDR1 SQVTM and CDR2 ANQGSEA come from the germline V gene. The CDR3 extends over 11 amino acids. For the CDR3, the DNA is TGCAGCGTACCGACGCACTATGGCTACACCTTC. It codes for CSVPTHYGYTF.

This chain joins TRBV7-9 and TRBJ2-1; 7 nucleotides agree with TRBD2. This CDR3 contains 19 residues. The germline gives CDR1 SEHNR, CDR2 FQNEAQ (reference sequence). J gave up 7 bases and V 2 bases, and 20 bases lay outside the gene matches. DNA of the CDR3: TGTGCCAGCAGCTTAAGGGCGGGAGTCCCCCTGAAAATAATAAATGAGCAGTTCTTC. Amino acids: CASSLRAGVPLKIINEQFF.

The genes are TRBV11-2 and TRBJ1-4, with D perhaps matching TRBD1 (6 bases). The V end lost 5 bases, the J end lost 5 bases, and 12 bases lay between the germline ends. The CDR3 sequence is 14 residues long. In germline, CDR1 is SGHAT, CDR2 FQNNGV. The CDR3 nucleotides are TGTGCCAGCAGCCCCCCGGGGGCGAATGAAAAACTGTTTTTT. Its protein is CASSPPGANEKLFF.

This clone has a single count. The chain joins TRBV11-2 to TRBJ2-1; 13 bases are shared with TRBD2. The CDR3 totals 17 residues. The germline CDR1 and CDR2 sequences are SGHAT and FQNNGV. J was trimmed by 5 bases and V by 5 bases; bases with no gene match: 9. CDR3 DNA sequence: TGTGCCAGCAGCCCTCCAAGAGGGACTAGCGGGGACAATGAGCAGTTCTTC. Translated: CASSPPRGTSGDNEQFF.

Written as DNA, the CDR3 is TGCGCCAGCAGCTTGGTCCCCTCTACAGGGGCCAATGAGCAGTTCTTC. This translates into CASSLVPSTGANEQFF. The chain has TRBV5-1 and TRBJ2-1; 7 nucleotides align to TRBD1. The V gene's germline CDR1 is SGHRS and CDR2 YFSETQ. V was pared by 0 bases and J by 6 bases, with 9 bases of the junction left unmatched. The length of the CDR3 is 16 residues.

This chain uses TRBV7-9 with TRBJ2-1, with 16 bases that match TRBD2. Germline V gene data show CDR1 as SEHNR and CDR2 as FQNEAQ (reference sequence). There are 16 residues in the CDR3. The V and J ends lost 4 bases and 7 bases, in that order; junction bases with no gene match: 4. The CDR3 DNA follows: TGTGCCAGCAGCTCGGGACTAGCGGGAGGGCCTAATGAGCAGTTCTTC. The encoded protein is CASSSGLAGGPNEQFF. Together with reference TRBV7-9 and TRBJ2-1, the CDR3 gives the full variable domain: DTGVSQNPRHKITKRGQNVTFRCDPISEHNRLYWYRQTLGQGPEFLTYFQNEAQLEKSRLLSDRFSAERPKGSFSTLEIQRTEQGDSAMYLCASSSGLAGGPNEQFFGPGTRLTVL.

This clone was detected only a few times. The chain couples TRBV7-9 to TRBJ1-1; the match to TRBD1 covers 8 bases. The ends lost 10 bases at V and 5 bases at J; junction bases unmatched: 6. CDR1 SEHNR and CDR2 FQNEAQ come from the germline V gene (reference sequence). The CDR3 runs to 12 residues. In DNA, the CDR3 is TGTGCCAACGACAGGGGTTCAACTGAAGCTTTCTTT. Its translation is CANDRGSTEAFF.

This clone is a singleton in its sample. The rearrangement joins TRBV10-2 to TRBJ2-7; tentatively, D is TRBD2 (6 bases). CDR3 length equals 13 residues. The V gene's germline CDR1 is WSHSY and CDR2 SAAADI. V gave up 6 bases and J gave up 0 bases, with 9 bases separating them. CDR3 amino acids: CASRNSGSYEQYV. CDR3 sequence (DNA): TGCGCCAGCAGGAATAGCGGCTCCTACGAGCAGTACGTC.

This chain links TRBV18 with TRBJ2-7; tentative D call: TRBD2 (6 bases). V lost 1 base to trimming and J lost 3 bases, with 10 bases between them. Germline CDR1 reads KGHSH; CDR2 reads LQKENI. The CDR3 extends over 14 amino acids. CDR3: CASSPQGTGYEQYF. CDR3 DNA sequence: TGTGCCAGCTCACCACAGGGGACTGGCTACGAGCAGTACTTC.

This clone has more than one count but fewer than ten. This sequence joins TRBV5-1 and TRBJ2-1; TRBD2 might be the D (5 bases). This CDR3 has 14 amino acids. The germline V gene has CDR1 SGHRS and CDR2 YFSETQ. With 0 bases removed from V and 5 bases from J, the gap between germline ends came to 9 bases. CDR3 amino acids: CASSLATRNNEQFF. In DNA, the CDR3 is TGCGCCAGCAGCTTGGCTACTAGGAACAATGAGCAGTTCTTC.

The V call is TRBV6-6, the J call TRBJ2-3; D not resolved. This CDR3 has 14 residues. CDR1 MNHNY and CDR2 SVGAGI come from the germline V gene (reference sequence). Trimming cost V 8 bases and J 4 bases, with 16 bases left between them. This CDR3 is CASGRGPEADTQYF. CDR3 sequence (DNA): TGTGCCAGCGGACGTGGGCCGGAAGCAGATACGCAGTATTTT.

The chain recombines TRBV29-1 with TRBJ1-5; D not certain. With 5 bases removed from V and 7 bases from J, the gap between germline ends came to 9 bases. The CDR3 runs to 11 residues. In germline, CDR1 is SQVTM, CDR2 ANQGSEA. CDR3 region: CSVRGPQPQHF. The CDR3 region has the DNA TGCAGCGTTCGTGGTCCACAGCCCCAGCATTTT.

The gene calls are TRBV19 and TRBJ2-7; 11 nucleotides align to TRBD1. Trimming at V came to 1 base and at J to 6 bases, leaving 11 bases not matched to a gene. The CDR3 extends over 17 amino acids. In germline, CDR1 is LNHDA, CDR2 SQIVND (reference sequence). The CDR3 here is CASSIGYGIGQGAEQYF. The CDR3 bases are TGTGCCAGTAGTATAGGCTATGGTATTGGACAGGGGGCCGAGCAGTACTTC.

J is TRBJ2-3 and V is TRBV2, with TRBD2 identical over 12 bases. The CDR3 extends over 18 amino acids. The V segment lost 6 bases and the J segment 4 bases; nucleotides outside the gene matches: 14. Germline V gene sequence: CDR1 SNHLY, CDR2 FYNNEI. The CDR3 loop reads CASSPGQTSGGRSDTQYF. CDR3 sequence (DNA): TGTGCCAGCAGCCCAGGACAGACTAGCGGGGGACGCTCAGATACGCAGTATTTT.

The chain uses TRBV5-1 and TRBJ2-7, with D hard to call. Germline assignment: CDR1 SGHRS and CDR2 YFSETQ. This CDR3 region has 16 residues. The V gene lost 4 bases and the J gene lost 3 bases, with 20 bases spanning the gap. CDR3 in amino acids: CASSLRPREVGYEQYF. The CDR3 bases are TGCGCCAGCAGCCTTCGGCCCCGCGAGGTTGGCTACGAGCAGTACTTC. Variable domain in full (rest from reference TRBV5-1 and TRBJ2-7): KAGVTQTPRYLIKTRGQQVTLSCSPISGHRSVSWYQQTPGQGLQFLFEYFSETQRNKGNFPGRFSGRQFSNSRSEMNVSTLELGDSALYLCASSLRPREVGYEQYFGPGTRLTVT.

The chain couples TRBV19 to TRBJ2-3; D unclear. The CDR3 sequence is 14 residues long. Trimming removed 5 bases at V and 1 base at J, with 10 bases between. CDR1 LNHDA and CDR2 SQIVND come from the germline V gene (reference sequence). In nucleotides, the CDR3 is TGTGCCAGTAGTCCCCGTCCGCGCACAGATACGCAGTATTTT. Its protein is CASSPRPRTDTQYF.

The J gene is TRBJ2-3, the V gene TRBV28, with a possible D match to TRBD2 (5 bases). Germline lookup yields CDR1 MDHEN and CDR2 SYDVKM. The germline V and J ends were trimmed by 5 bases and 1 base, with 10 bases remaining between them. This CDR3 spans 14 amino acids. The CDR3 region has the DNA TGTGCCAGCAGTATCCGGAGGCGCACAGATACGCAGTATTTT. Translating it yields CASSIRRRTDTQYF. Variable domain in full (rest from reference TRBV28 and TRBJ2-3): DVKVTQSSRYLVKRTGEKVFLECVQDMDHENMFWYRQDPGLGLRLIYFSYDVKMKEKGDIPEGYSVSREKKERFSLILESASTNQTSMYLCASSIRRRTDTQYFGPGTRLTVL.